This T cell receptor (beta chain) was profiled in a study of shared clonotypes between healthy human individuals. CD8 cells regarded as naive lacked CD45RO, were positively chosen for CCR7, and omitted terminally differentiated effector memory CD45RA+ cells. Study donors comprised healthy, HIV-negative adults devoid of recent acute infection or vaccination. Concerning this clone: Different DNA sequences within this sample yield the same CDR3.

The data were produced by immunoSEQ multiplex PCR, yet TCRdb's version contains in-frame clones alone and is incomplete. The table includes roughly 2.1 million clones, 90% to 95% detected once. Germline V CDR1 and CDR2: SNHLY, FYNNEI. The CDR3 sequence is 12 residues long. V was clipped by 9 bases and J by 3 bases; unmatched bases: 2. The sample consisted of naive CD8+ T cells from PBMCs. The receptor was derived from a young man in good health. Some clones in this sample may be carry-over from other donors' samples. The chain recombines TRBV2 with TRBJ2-7, with 10 bases fitting TRBD2. CDR3 in amino acids: CASRTSGYEQYF. The CDR3 bases are TGTGCCAGTAGGACTAGCGGCTACGAGCAGTACTTC.